The next 15 T cell receptor beta chains were all read from a single sample in a study of blood T cell repertoires in COVID-19. Using immunoSEQ multiplex PCR, the repertoire was profiled, and TCRdb retains in-frame clones only, with some absent. The sample holds approximately 82,000 clones, approximately 82% seen once. The sequenced material came from peripheral blood. These receptors all stem from a woman aged 55-70 years with acute or convalescent COVID-19.

The chain recombines TRBV9 with TRBJ1-4, with a tentative D call TRBD1 (5 bases). Germline-derived CDR1 and CDR2 are SGDLS and YYNGEE. V was pared by 2 bases and J by 5 bases, with 10 bases between. The length of the CDR3 is 14 residues. The chain's CDR3 is CASSVGLQNEKLFF. CDR3 bases: TGTGCCAGCAGCGTGGGACTGCAGAATGAAAAACTGTTTTTT.

The rearrangement links TRBV6-5 to TRBJ1-5, with TRBD1 matching 8 bases. The V segment lost 5 bases and the J segment 1 base; nucleotides outside the gene matches: 4. Germline V CDR1 and CDR2: MNHEY, SVGAGI. This CDR3 is built from 15 residues. CDR3 DNA sequence: TGTGCCAGCAGTCTGGACAGGGCGAGCAATCAGCCCCAGCATTTT. Its protein is CASSLDRASNQPQHF.

The V gene is TRBV28, the J gene TRBJ1-2; possibly TRBD1 for D (6 bases). Germline V lookup: CDR1 MDHEN, CDR2 SYDVKM. V was trimmed by 2 bases and J by 5 bases, leaving 6 bases between them. This CDR3 region has 12 residues. The CDR3 region has the DNA TGTGCCAGCAGTTTAAGGGGGTATGGCTACACCTTC. This codes for CASSLRGYGYTF.

The gene calls are TRBV11-3 and TRBJ1-5; D perhaps matches TRBD1 (5 bases). The CDR3 has 17 residues. The germline gives CDR1 SGHNT, CDR2 YENEEA. Trimming left V 2 bases short and J 1 base short, with 15 bases between. The CDR3 sequence is CASSLKEGLESNQPQHF. The CDR3 nucleotides are TGTGCCAGCAGCTTAAAGGAGGGGCTTGAGAGCAATCAGCCCCAGCATTTT.

Only a few counts were recorded for this clone. The chain recombines TRBV27 with TRBJ1-1; possible D gene TRBD1, 6 bases. Germline values: CDR1 MNHEY, CDR2 SMNVEV (reference sequence). V lost 7 bases and J 1 base, leaving 13 bases between the germline ends. The CDR3 has 14 amino acids. The CDR3: CASTTVGGNTEAFF. The CDR3 DNA follows: TGTGCCAGCACCACCGTAGGGGGGAACACTGAAGCTTTCTTT.

The V gene is TRBV30, the J gene TRBJ2-2; 8 bases agree with TRBD2. The germline V gene encodes CDR1 GTSNPN and CDR2 SVGIG (reference sequence). CDR3 length: 17 amino acids. With V trimmed by 5 bases and J by 0 bases, 11 bases remained unmatched. This chain's CDR3 is CAWGGMRGDANTGELFF. The CDR3 DNA sequence: TGTGCCTGGGGCGGGATGCGGGGGGACGCGAACACCGGGGAGCTGTTTTTT. The whole variable domain, filled in from reference TRBV30 and TRBJ2-2, reads SQTIHQWPATLVQPVGSPLSLECTVEGTSNPNLYWYRQAAGRGLQLLFYSVGIGQISSEVPQNLSASRPQDRQFILSSKKLLLSDSGFYLCAWGGMRGDANTGELFFGEGSRLTVL.

CDR3 sequence reads: CSARSNTEAFF. CDR3 nucleotides: TGCAGTGCTAGGTCCAATACTGAAGCTTTCTTT. The chain combines TRBV20-1 with TRBJ1-1, with D hard to call. In germline, CDR1 is DFQATT, CDR2 SNEGSKA (reference sequence). The length of the CDR3 is 11 residues. The V end was cut by 3 bases, the J end by 5 bases, with 7 bases between.

This clone was seen a single time. The CDR3 loop reads CASSLMQAMETQYF. The CDR3 nucleotides are TGTGCCAGCAGCTTAATGCAGGCTATGGAGACCCAGTACTTC. The V call is TRBV7-9, the J call TRBJ2-5, with unresolved D. V lost 2 bases, J lost 5 bases, and 12 bases lay in between. CDR1 is SEHNR and CDR2 is FQNEAQ in the germline V gene (reference sequence). The CDR3 consists of 14 residues.

The chain is built from TRBV7-9 and TRBJ2-7, with D possibly matching TRBD1 (5 bases). Germline-derived CDR1 and CDR2 are SEHNR and FQNEAQ (reference sequence). The CDR3 has 12 residues. Between the trimmed V and J ends, which lost 6 bases and 1 base, there was a span of 7 bases. Written as DNA, the CDR3 is TGTGCCAGCAGTACAGGTTCCTACGAGCAGTACTTC. Translation: CASSTGSYEQYF.

The V call is TRBV5-6, the J call TRBJ1-1, with 8 bases lining up with TRBD1. The V gene's germline CDR1 is SGHDT and CDR2 YYEEEE. J gave up 8 bases and V 2 bases, and 5 bases lay outside the gene matches. The CDR3 is 13 residues long. Here the CDR3 DNA reads TGTGCCAGCAGCTTTACCGACAGGGGAGAAGCTTTCTTT. Protein sequence: CASSFTDRGEAFF.

This chain links TRBV7-2 with TRBJ2-2, with D perhaps matching TRBD1 (6 bases). V lost 6 bases, J lost 5 bases, and 10 bases lay in between. The CDR3 contains 13 residues. CDR1 is SGHTA and CDR2 is FQGNSA in the germline V gene. The CDR3 DNA reads as TGTGCCAGCAGGAAAGACAGGACCGGGGAGCTGTTTTTT. Its protein product is CASRKDRTGELFF.

The chain combines TRBV24-1 with TRBJ1-2; the match to TRBD1 covers 9 bases. The germline CDR1 and CDR2 sequences are KGHDR and SFDVKD. CDR3 size: 15 residues. Trimming removed 3 bases from V and 7 bases from J; junction bases left unmatched: 8. CDR3 sequence: CATSDPTGGQSGYTF. CDR3 coding DNA: TGTGCCACCAGTGATCCCACAGGGGGCCAGTCTGGCTACACCTTC.

The rearrangement links TRBV5-6 to TRBJ1-1; D gene uncertain. Germline assignment: CDR1 SGHDT and CDR2 YYEEEE. The CDR3 covers 12 residues. The V end was cut by 1 base, the J end by 10 bases, with 11 bases between. CDR3 sequence: CASSLRDFGAFF. The DNA for the CDR3 is TGTGCCAGCAGCTTGCGAGACTTTGGAGCTTTCTTT.

V usage is TRBV7-9 and J usage is TRBJ1-1, with 11 bases lining up with TRBD1. The CDR3 runs to 14 residues. CDR1 is SEHNR, CDR2 FQNEAQ, per germline (reference sequence). V was clipped by 5 bases and J by 11 bases; unmatched bases: 10. The CDR3 sequence: CASSGSGTGGVAFF. The CDR3 nucleotides read TGTGCCAGCAGCGGCTCCGGGACAGGGGGTGTCGCTTTCTTT. Full variable domain (outside the CDR3, taken from reference TRBV7-9 and TRBJ1-1): DTGVSQNPRHKITKRGQNVTFRCDPISEHNRLYWYRQTLGQGPEFLTYFQNEAQLEKSRLLSDRFSAERPKGSFSTLEIQRTEQGDSAMYLCASSGSGTGGVAFFGQGTRLTVV.

The V call is TRBV2, the J call TRBJ1-1; no clear D. This CDR3 is built from 14 residues. The germline V gene encodes CDR1 SNHLY and CDR2 FYNNEI. Trimming took 6 bases from V and 6 from J, leaving 17 bases between them. CDR3 sequence: CASRRVSGNPEAFF. The CDR3 bases are TGTGCCAGCAGGAGGGTCTCAGGCAATCCTGAAGCTTTCTTT.